This T cell receptor (beta chain) stems from a study of control samples from healthy donors and cancer patients (dated by TCRdb to between 2020 and 2021). Libraries were constructed by the immunoSEQ multiplex PCR assay. Drawn from immuneACCESS, this table holds only the in-frame rearrangements with V and J called that TCRdb kept. Clones are partly lost; checked studies trace under half to an unresolved V gene and leave the rest unexplained. The sample table shows some 250,000 clones, and roughly 80% are seen once. In total, the top ten clones hold about an eighth of the sample. As for this clone: Its antigen is unknown. No clone much larger than this one lies a single base away; base qualities are absent.

Sample: PBMCs. This receptor was obtained from a woman aged 55-70 years with lung cancer.

The base sequence is TGTGCCAGCAGTTACCGGGACGGGTACAATGAGCAGTTCTTC. This codes for CASSYRDGYNEQFF. The V and J segments used are TRBV6-6 and TRBJ2-1; the D gene is tentatively TRBD1 or TRBD2, each matching 5 bases. V gives up 2 bases and J gives up 4 bases, and the segment between their germline ends measures 9 bases. Taken from the germline V gene (reference sequence), the CDR1 and CDR2 loops are MNHNY and SVGAGI. Including cysteine and phenylalanine, the CDR3 has 14 amino acids. Here the CDR3 DNA is all that survives: 42 bases in frame from base 1.